This record looks at one T cell receptor beta chain sequence and its context. This table comes from immunoSEQ multiplex PCR, and its TCRdb copy is limited to in-frame clones, with some not included. The sample consists of around 56,000 clones, 93% of them appearing once. This sample was taken from a study of cytomegalovirus exposure and HLA in healthy donors. V lost 3 bases, J lost 11 bases, and 12 bases stayed unmatched. Per the germline V gene, CDR1 is MGHRA and CDR2 is YSYEKL. This CDR3 region has 15 residues. The source is a woman aged 18-29 years in good health and CMV-seropositive. The J gene is TRBJ2-5, the V gene TRBV4-1; TRBD1 agrees at 10 bases. Sequencing used PBMCs. The CDR3 loop reads CASSHSDRGLREQYF. The CDR3 DNA is TGCGCCAGCAGCCATTCAGACAGGGGGCTTCGAGAGCAGTACTTC.